The rows below give T cell receptor beta chains drawn from one sample of a study of regulatory T cells in long-lasting Graves disease. TCRdb redid the calling of the multiplex PCR reads with MiXCR, one entry per CDR3 protein. The sample contains around 480,000 distinct CDR3 sequences, around 15% of which appear only once. Another study also made use of these data, one on T cells in Graves' hyperthyroidism and ophthalmopathy.

The input for sequencing was peripheral blood mononuclear cells (PBMCs), taken at new diagnosis, from a patient treated with antithyroid drugs. The receptors were sampled from a man aged 40-49 years with Graves disease. CDR3s include the opening cysteine and the closing phenylalanine or tryptophan. A D gene is named only where the DNA matches it firmly. Not all rows give a size; the values are once, few, many and, for expanded clones, a class.

few,TRBV30,NA,TRBJ1-6,CAWSEDGAWGSPLHF,TGTGCCTGGAGTGAAGACGGCGCTTGGGGTTCACCCCTCCACTTT
few,TRBV4-1,TRBD2,TRBJ2-7,CASSQGGTSAYEQYF,TGCGCCAGCAGCCAAGGAGGAACTAGCGCTTACGAGCAGTACTTC
few,TRBV5-1,TRBD2,TRBJ2-1,CASSGGGVAGAPDEQFF,TGCGCCAGCAGCGGGGGTGGGGTAGCGGGAGCCCCGGACGAGCAGTTCTTC
NA,TRBV12-3/TRBV12-4,NA,TRBJ2-2,CASKRFRDGELFF,TGTGCCAGCAAACGCTTCAGAGACGGGGAGCTGTTTTTT
many,TRBV27,NA,TRBJ2-3,CASSPQSGAPDTQYF,TGTGCCAGCAGCCCCCAGAGTGGGGCCCCAGATACGCAGTATTTT
many,TRBV20-1,TRBD2,TRBJ2-7,CSARKSSGVYEQYF,TGCAGTGCTAGAAAATCTAGCGGGGTTTACGAGCAGTACTTC
NA,TRBV6-9,TRBD2,TRBJ2-1,CASSFPPTSGRAYYNEQFF,TGTGCCAGCAGTTTTCCCCCGACTAGCGGGAGGGCCTACTACAATGAGCAGTTCTTC
many,TRBV12-3/TRBV12-4,TRBD1,TRBJ2-1,CASSPPGQGTLNEQFF,TGTGCCAGCAGTCCGCCGGGACAGGGGACCTTGAATGAGCAGTTCTTC
NA,TRBV5-1,TRBD2,TRBJ2-1,CASSERLAGYNEQFF,TGCGCCAGCAGCGAAAGACTAGCGGGGTACAATGAGCAGTTCTTC
few,TRBV27,TRBD2,TRBJ2-7,CASGRTSGSLLYF,TGTGCCAGCGGGAGGACTAGCGGGAGTTTACTGTACTTC
NA,TRBV20-1,NA,TRBJ2-5,CSAPGESTLTQYF,TGCAGTGCGCCAGGGGAGTCGACGTTGACCCAGTACTTC
many,TRBV28,NA,TRBJ1-5,CASNYLNQPQHF,TGTGCCAGCAATTACCTAAATCAGCCCCAGCATTTT
many,TRBV18,TRBD1,TRBJ2-1,CASSPTGSSYNEQFF,TGTGCCAGCAGTCCGACAGGGAGCTCCTACAATGAGCAGTTCTTC
many,TRBV30,TRBD1,TRBJ1-6,CAWRLKTGGGSPLHF,TGTGCCTGGAGGTTAAAAACAGGGGGCGGTTCACCCCTCCACTTT
NA,TRBV28,NA,TRBJ2-7,CASSSDTRRWASYEQYF,TGTGCCAGCAGTTCGGACACCCGGCGGTGGGCCTCCTACGAGCAGTACTTC
few,TRBV7-9,NA,TRBJ2-1,CASSSASGWDEQFF,TGTGCCAGCAGCTCTGCCTCAGGGTGGGATGAGCAGTTCTTC
many,TRBV18,NA,TRBJ2-3,CASSPIRVDTQYF,TGTGCCAGCTCCCCCATTCGGGTGGATACGCAGTATTTT
NA,TRBV11-2,TRBD1,TRBJ2-2,CASSLGQGSGSGELFF,TGTGCCAGCAGCCTTGGACAGGGGAGTGGGTCCGGGGAGCTGTTTTTT
many,TRBV2,TRBD2,TRBJ2-5,CASSPSGRAGETQYF,TGTGCCAGCAGCCCTAGCGGGAGGGCAGGGGAGACCCAGTACTTC
many,TRBV12-5,NA,TRBJ1-1,CASGLFRGGNTEAFF,TGTGCTAGTGGTTTGTTCAGGGGAGGGAACACTGAAGCTTTCTTT